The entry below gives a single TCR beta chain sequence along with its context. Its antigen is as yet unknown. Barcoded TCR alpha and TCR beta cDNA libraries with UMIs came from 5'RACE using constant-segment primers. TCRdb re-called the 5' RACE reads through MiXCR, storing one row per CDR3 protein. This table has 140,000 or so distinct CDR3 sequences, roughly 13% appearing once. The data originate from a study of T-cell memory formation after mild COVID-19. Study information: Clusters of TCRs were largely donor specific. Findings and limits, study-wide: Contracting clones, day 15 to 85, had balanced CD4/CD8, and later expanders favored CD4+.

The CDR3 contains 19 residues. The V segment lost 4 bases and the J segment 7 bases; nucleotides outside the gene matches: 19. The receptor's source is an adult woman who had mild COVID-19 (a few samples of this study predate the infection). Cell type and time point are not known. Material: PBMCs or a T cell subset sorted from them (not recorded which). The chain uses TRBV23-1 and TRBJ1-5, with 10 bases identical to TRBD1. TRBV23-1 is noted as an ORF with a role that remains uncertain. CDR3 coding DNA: TGCGCCAGCAGTCTTGGGCGGGGAGACAGGGGGCGCCCAGGGCAGCCCCAGCATTTT. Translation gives CASSLGRGDRGRPGQPQHF.